This T cell receptor beta chain was sequenced during a study of CD8+ T cells in alopecia areata. Looked up from germline, CDR1 is ENHRY and CDR2 is SYGVKD. The germline V and J ends were trimmed by 5 bases and 0 bases, with 10 bases remaining between them. This CDR3 is 15 amino acids long. RNA, once extracted, was reverse transcribed into cDNA for use as the sequencing template. Some clones are missing from TCRdb's copy, which holds only in-frame ones; the method was immunoSEQ multiplex PCR. The sample includes about 250,000 clones, roughly two thirds of them seen just once. The chain combines TRBV10-3 with TRBJ2-2; tentative D call: TRBD2 (6 bases). The specimen comprised CD4+ T cells sorted from blood, sampled at week 0. This receptor was identified in a human donor with alopecia areata. CDR3 sequence (DNA): TGTGCCATCAGTCGGGGGAAAACGAACACCGGGGAGCTGTTTTTT. It codes for CAISRGKTNTGELFF.